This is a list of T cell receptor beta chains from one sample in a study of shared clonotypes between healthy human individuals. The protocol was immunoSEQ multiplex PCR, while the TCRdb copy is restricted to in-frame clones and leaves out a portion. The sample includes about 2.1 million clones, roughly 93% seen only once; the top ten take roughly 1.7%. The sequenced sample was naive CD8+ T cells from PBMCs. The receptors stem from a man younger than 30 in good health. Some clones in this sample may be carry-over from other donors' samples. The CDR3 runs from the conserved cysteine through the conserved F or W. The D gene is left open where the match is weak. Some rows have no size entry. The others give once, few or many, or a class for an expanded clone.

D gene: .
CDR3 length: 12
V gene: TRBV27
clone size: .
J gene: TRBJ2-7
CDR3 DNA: TGTGCCAGCAGTCAAGGGGGAGCCGAGCAGTACTTC
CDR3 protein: CASSQGGAEQYF

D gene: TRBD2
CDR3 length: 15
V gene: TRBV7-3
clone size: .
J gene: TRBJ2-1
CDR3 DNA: TGTGCCAGCAGCTCCGGACTAGCGGGAGTTAATGAGCAGTTCTTC
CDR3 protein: CASSSGLAGVNEQFF

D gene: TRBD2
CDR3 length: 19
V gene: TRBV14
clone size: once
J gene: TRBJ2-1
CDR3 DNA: TGTGCCAGCAGCCAGGGGTTCGTGGTAGCGGGAGGGTCTTACAATGAGCAGTTCTTC
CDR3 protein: CASSQGFVVAGGSYNEQFF

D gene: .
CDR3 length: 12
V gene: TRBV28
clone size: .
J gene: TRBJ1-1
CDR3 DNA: TGTGCCAGCAGTCCCCGGGGACTTGAAGCTTTCTTT
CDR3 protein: CASSPRGLEAFF

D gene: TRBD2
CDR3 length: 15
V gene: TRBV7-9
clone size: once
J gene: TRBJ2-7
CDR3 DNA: TGTGCCAGCAGCTTCCCGTGGGGCGGGAGAGGAGAGCAGTACTTC
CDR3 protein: CASSFPWGGRGEQYF

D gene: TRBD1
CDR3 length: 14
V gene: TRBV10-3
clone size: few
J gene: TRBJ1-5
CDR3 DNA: TGTGCCATCAGTGGGGACAGGGAGTATCAGCCCCAGCATTTT
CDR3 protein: CAISGDREYQPQHF

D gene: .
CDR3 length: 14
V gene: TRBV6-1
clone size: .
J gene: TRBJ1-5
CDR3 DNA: TGTGCCAGCTCGGACAGCCTTTGGAATCAGCCCCAGCATTTT
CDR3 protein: CASSDSLWNQPQHF

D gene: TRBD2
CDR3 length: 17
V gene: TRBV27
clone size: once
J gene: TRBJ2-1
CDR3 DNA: TGTGCCAGCAGTCTCTCCTCACTAGCGGGAGTCTACAATGAGCAGTTCTTC
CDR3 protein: CASSLSSLAGVYNEQFF

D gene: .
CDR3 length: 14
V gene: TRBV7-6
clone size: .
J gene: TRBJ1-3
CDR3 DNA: TGTGCCAGCAGCTCGGACATCTCCGGAAACACCATATATTTT
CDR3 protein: CASSSDISGNTIYF

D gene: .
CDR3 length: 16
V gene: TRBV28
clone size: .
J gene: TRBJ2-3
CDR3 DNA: TGTGCCAGCAGTCTCCCGGGTAGCAGGTTAACAGATACGCAGTATTTT
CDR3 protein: CASSLPGSRLTDTQYF

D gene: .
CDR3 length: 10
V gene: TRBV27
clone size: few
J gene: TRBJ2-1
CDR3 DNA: TGTGCCAGCGGCCACAATGAGCAGTTCTTC
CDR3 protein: CASGHNEQFF

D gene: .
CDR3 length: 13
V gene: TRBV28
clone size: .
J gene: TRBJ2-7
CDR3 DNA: TGTGCCAGCAGCCGAGGGGGGCTCGGCGAGCAGTACTTC
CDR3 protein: CASSRGGLGEQYF

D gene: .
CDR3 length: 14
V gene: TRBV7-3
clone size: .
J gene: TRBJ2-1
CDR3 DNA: TGTGCCAGCAGCCCAACCTCCTTAGTCAATGAGCAGTTCTTC
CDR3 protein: CASSPTSLVNEQFF

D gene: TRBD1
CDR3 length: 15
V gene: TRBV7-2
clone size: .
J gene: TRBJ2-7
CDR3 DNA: TGTGCCAGCAGCACAGGGACAGGGGGCTTCTACGAGCAGTACTTC
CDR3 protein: CASSTGTGGFYEQYF

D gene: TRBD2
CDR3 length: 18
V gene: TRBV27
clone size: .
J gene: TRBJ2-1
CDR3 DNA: TGTGCCAGCAGTTTCCTGGGAACTAGCGGCCTATCCTACAATGAGCAGTTCTTC
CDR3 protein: CASSFLGTSGLSYNEQFF

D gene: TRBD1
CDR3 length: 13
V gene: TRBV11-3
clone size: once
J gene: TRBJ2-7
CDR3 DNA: TGTGCCAGCAGCCCAGACAGGGGTCACGAGCAGTACTTC
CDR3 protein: CASSPDRGHEQYF

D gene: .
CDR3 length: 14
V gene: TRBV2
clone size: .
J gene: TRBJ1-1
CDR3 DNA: TGTGCCAGCACCATCCAGGACAGCCCGGAGGAAGCTTTCTTT
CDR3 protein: CASTIQDSPEEAFF

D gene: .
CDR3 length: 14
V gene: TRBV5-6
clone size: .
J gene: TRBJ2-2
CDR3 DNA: TGTGCCAGCAGCCCGACAGGAACCACCGGGGAGCTGTTTTTT
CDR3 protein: CASSPTGTTGELFF

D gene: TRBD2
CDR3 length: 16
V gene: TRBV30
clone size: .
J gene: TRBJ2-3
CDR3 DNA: TGTGCCTGGAGTGTACGGACTAGCGCTGGGGCAGATACGCAGTATTTT
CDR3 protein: CAWSVRTSAGADTQYF

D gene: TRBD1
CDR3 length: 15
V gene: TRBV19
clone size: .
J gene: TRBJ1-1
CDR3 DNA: TGTGCCAGTAGAGATCGGACAGGGGAGAACACTGAAGCTTTCTTT
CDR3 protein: CASRDRTGENTEAFF

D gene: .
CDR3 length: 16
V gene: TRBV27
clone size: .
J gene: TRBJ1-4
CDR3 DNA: TGTGCCAGCAGTTCCCACCCCCCACAGGTAGGGGAAAAACTGTTTTTT
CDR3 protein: CASSSHPPQVGEKLFF

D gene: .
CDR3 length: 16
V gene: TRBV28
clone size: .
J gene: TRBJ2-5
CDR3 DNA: TGTGCCAGCAGTCCAAGGGACTTCGCAAGGGGGGAGACCCAGTACTTC
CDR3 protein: CASSPRDFARGETQYF

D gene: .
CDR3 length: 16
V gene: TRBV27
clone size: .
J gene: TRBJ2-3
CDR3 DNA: TGTGCCAGCAGTCCCGGGGGCAGGGGAAACACAGATACGCAGTATTTT
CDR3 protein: CASSPGGRGNTDTQYF

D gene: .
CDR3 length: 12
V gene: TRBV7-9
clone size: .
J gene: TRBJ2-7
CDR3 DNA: TGTGCCAGCAGCACAGCAGCGTGGGAGCAGTACTTC
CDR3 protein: CASSTAAWEQYF

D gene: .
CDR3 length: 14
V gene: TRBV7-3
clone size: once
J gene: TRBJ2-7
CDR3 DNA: TGTGCCAGCAGCCCCCGGGCAGGGAGGTACGAGCAGTACTTC
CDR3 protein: CASSPRAGRYEQYF

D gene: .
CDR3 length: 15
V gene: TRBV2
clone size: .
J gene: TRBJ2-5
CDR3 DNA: TGTGCCAGCAGTGTTTTAGCGACGGATAGGGAGACCCAGTACTTC
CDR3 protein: CASSVLATDRETQYF

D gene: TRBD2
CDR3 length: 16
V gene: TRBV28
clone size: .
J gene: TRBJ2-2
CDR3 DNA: TGTGCCAGCAGTCCGGGACTAGCGGTAAACACCGGGGAGCTGTTTTTT
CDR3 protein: CASSPGLAVNTGELFF

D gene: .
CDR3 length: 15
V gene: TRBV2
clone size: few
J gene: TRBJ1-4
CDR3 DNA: TGTGCCAGCAGTACGGAAGACGTGGTTGATGAAAAACTGTTTTTT
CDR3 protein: CASSTEDVVDEKLFF

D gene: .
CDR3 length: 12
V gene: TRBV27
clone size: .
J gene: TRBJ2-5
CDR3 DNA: TGTGCCAGCAGTTCCTCTAGGGGGACCCAGTACTTC
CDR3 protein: CASSSSRGTQYF

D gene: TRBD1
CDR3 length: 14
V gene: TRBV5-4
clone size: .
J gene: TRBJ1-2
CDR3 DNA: TGTGCCAGCAGCTTGGCGGGACAGGGGAAAGGCTACACCTTC
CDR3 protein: CASSLAGQGKGYTF

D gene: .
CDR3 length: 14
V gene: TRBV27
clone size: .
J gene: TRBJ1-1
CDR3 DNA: TGTGCCAGCAGCGACTCCGACAGAAACACTGAAGCTTTCTTT
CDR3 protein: CASSDSDRNTEAFF

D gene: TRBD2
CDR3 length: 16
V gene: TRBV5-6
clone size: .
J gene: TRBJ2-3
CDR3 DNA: TGTGCCAGCAGCCAGGACTTACTAGCGGGAGGAGATACGCAGTATTTT
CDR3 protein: CASSQDLLAGGDTQYF

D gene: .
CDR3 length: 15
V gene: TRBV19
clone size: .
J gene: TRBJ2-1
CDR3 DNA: TGTGCCAGTAGTATACGGAGGCCCACCTACAATGAGCAGTTCTTC
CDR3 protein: CASSIRRPTYNEQFF

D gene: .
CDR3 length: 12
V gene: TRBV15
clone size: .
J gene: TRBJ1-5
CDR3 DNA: TGTGCCACCAGCATAGGGCAACAGCCCCAGCATTTT
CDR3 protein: CATSIGQQPQHF

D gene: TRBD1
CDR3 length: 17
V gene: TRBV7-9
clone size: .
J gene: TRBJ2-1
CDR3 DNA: TGTGCCAGCAGCCCAAGGGCACAGGGGGCGGGCATAAATGAGCAGTTCTTC
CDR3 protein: CASSPRAQGAGINEQFF

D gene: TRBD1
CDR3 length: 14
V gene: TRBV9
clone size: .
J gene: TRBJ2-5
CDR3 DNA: TGTGCCAGATCACTGGACAGGCCGGGTGGGACCCAGTACTTC
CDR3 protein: CARSLDRPGGTQYF

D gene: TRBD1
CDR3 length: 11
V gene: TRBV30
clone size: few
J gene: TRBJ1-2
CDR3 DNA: TGTGCCTGGAAGGACAGGAGTGGCTACACCTTC
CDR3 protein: CAWKDRSGYTF

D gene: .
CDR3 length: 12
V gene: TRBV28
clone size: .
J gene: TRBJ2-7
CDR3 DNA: TGTGCCAGCAGTCCAGCCCCCTACGAGCAGTACTTC
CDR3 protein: CASSPAPYEQYF

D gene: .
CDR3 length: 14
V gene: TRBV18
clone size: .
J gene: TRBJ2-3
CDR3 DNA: TGTGCCAGCTCACCAACGGGAAGCACAGATACGCAGTATTTT
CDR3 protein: CASSPTGSTDTQYF

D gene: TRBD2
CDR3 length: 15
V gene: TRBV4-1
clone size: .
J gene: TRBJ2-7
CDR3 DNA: TGCGCCAGCAGCCAAGTACGCGCTAGCGGCAACGAGCAGTACTTC
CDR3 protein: CASSQVRASGNEQYF

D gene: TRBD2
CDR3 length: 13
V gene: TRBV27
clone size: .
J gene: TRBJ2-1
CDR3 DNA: TGTGCCAGCAGCCCGGGCGGGGGAAATGAGCAGTTCTTC
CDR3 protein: CASSPGGGNEQFF

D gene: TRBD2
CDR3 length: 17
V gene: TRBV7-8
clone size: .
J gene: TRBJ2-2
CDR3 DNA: TGTGCCAGCAGCTTAGTGGGCGGGAGGGGGAACACCGGGGAGCTGTTTTTT
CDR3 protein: CASSLVGGRGNTGELFF

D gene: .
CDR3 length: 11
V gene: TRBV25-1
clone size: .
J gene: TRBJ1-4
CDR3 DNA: TGTGCCAGCCAGAGTGGGGAAAAACTGTTTTTT
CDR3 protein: CASQSGEKLFF

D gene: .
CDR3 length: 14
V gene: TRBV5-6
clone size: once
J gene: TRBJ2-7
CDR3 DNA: TGTGCCAGCAGCTTGGGGGTGGACCCCTACGAGCAGTACTTC
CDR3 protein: CASSLGVDPYEQYF

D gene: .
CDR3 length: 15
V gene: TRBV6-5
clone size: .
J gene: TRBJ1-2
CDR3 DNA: TGTGCCAGCGGAAGTTTGACACCGCTTGGCTATGGCTACACCTTC
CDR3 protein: CASGSLTPLGYGYTF